These T cell receptor beta chains were read from a single sample in a study of T cells in Graves' hyperthyroidism and ophthalmopathy. TCRdb itself ran the multiplex PCR reads through MiXCR, one entry per CDR3 protein. Of roughly 350,000 distinct CDR3 sequences detected, approximately 15% appear once; the ten largest clones hold roughly 21%. The sequenced sample consisted of blood. The source is a woman in her twenties or thirties with Graves' ophthalmopathy. Both conserved end residues are part of each CDR3. Fields, in order: J gene, V gene, clone size, D gene, CDR3 protein, CDR3 DNA. A D gene is named only where the DNA matches it firmly. Clone size is shown for a subset of rows, as once, few, many or a class of expanded clone.

>TRBJ1-1|TRBV27|many|-
CASSLSGQYSAFF
TGTGCCAGCAGTTTATCTGGACAGTATTCAGCTTTCTTT
>TRBJ1-6|TRBV15|-|-
CATSSPTGNNSPLHF
TGTGCCACCAGCAGCCCCACAGGGAATAATTCACCCCTCCACTTT
>TRBJ2-2|TRBV5-1|once|-
CASSLGQGNAGELFF
TGCGCCAGCAGCTTGGGGCAGGGAAATGCCGGGGAGCTGTTTTTT
>TRBJ1-4|TRBV6-2/TRBV6-3|-|-
CASATFATNEKLFF
TGTGCCAGCGCTACATTTGCAACTAATGAAAAACTGTTTTTT
>TRBJ2-1|TRBV7-2|-|-
CASSGESYNEQFF
TGTGCCAGCAGCGGGGAGTCCTACAATGAGCAGTTCTTC
>TRBJ1-4|TRBV30|many|-
CAWNRLRGPTNEKLFF
TGTGCCTGGAACCGACTCAGGGGACCAACTAATGAAAAACTGTTTTTT
>TRBJ2-3|TRBV3-1|many|TRBD2
CASSRGLGSTDTQYF
TGTGCCAGCAGCCGAGGACTAGGAAGCACAGATACGCAGTATTTT
>TRBJ2-3|TRBV11-2|many|-
CASSLEPGGSFLHTQYF
TGTGCCAGCAGCTTAGAACCCGGGGGTAGTTTTTTGCATACGCAGTATTTT
>TRBJ1-1|TRBV7-9|many|-
CASSLPQLNEAFF
TGTGCCAGCAGCTTACCACAGCTTAATGAAGCTTTCTTT
>TRBJ2-5|TRBV19|-|-
CASSSRTHQETQYF
TGTGCCAGTAGTTCAAGGACTCATCAAGAGACCCAGTACTTC
>TRBJ2-7|TRBV5-1|many|TRBD1
CASSPIGQDGNYEQYF
TGCGCCAGCAGCCCTATTGGACAGGACGGGAACTACGAGCAGTACTTC
>TRBJ2-1|TRBV19|few|TRBD2
CASSQASGGAIEQFF
TGTGCCAGTAGTCAGGCTAGCGGGGGGGCCATTGAGCAGTTCTTC
>TRBJ1-1|TRBV12-3/TRBV12-4|many|TRBD1
CASRSDRVSDTEAFF
TGTGCCAGCAGGTCGGACAGGGTGAGTGACACTGAAGCTTTCTTT
>TRBJ2-3|TRBV27|many|-
CASSQPNTDTQYF
TGTGCCAGCAGCCAACCCAACACAGATACGCAGTATTTT
>TRBJ1-2|TRBV30|many|TRBD1
CAWSLQTGNGYTF
TGTGCCTGGAGTCTCCAGACAGGGAATGGCTACACCTTC
>TRBJ1-6|TRBV12-3/TRBV12-4|many|TRBD1
CASGDRLNSPLHF
TGTGCCAGCGGGGACAGATTAAATTCACCCCTCCACTTT
>TRBJ2-7|TRBV19|few|-
CASSPAALGYEQYF
TGTGCCAGTAGCCCAGCTGCACTCGGCTACGAGCAGTACTTC
>TRBJ1-5|TRBV2|-|-
CASSEFSRDQPQHF
TGTGCCAGCAGTGAATTTTCCAGGGACCAGCCCCAGCATTTT
>TRBJ2-5|TRBV5-1|many|-
CASSLAQLRQETQYF
TGCGCCAGCAGCTTGGCGCAGCTTCGGCAAGAGACCCAGTACTTC
>TRBJ2-3|TRBV19|once|-
CASSAAGRSTDTQYF
TGTGCCAGTAGCGCAGCGGGTCGCAGCACAGATACGCAGTATTTT
>TRBJ1-2|TRBV4-1|many|-
CASSLTGTHGYTF
TGCGCCAGCAGCCTCACCGGGACACATGGCTACACCTTC
>TRBJ2-5|TRBV13|many|TRBD1
CASSPDRNEETQYF
TGTGCCAGCAGCCCGGACAGGAACGAAGAGACCCAGTACTTC
>TRBJ2-7|TRBV2|-|-
CASSEALSTPPSF
TGTGCCAGCAGTGAAGCGCTTAGTACCCCCCCTTCATTC
>TRBJ2-1|TRBV12-3/TRBV12-4|many|-
CASTRFTGTRLLGNEQFF
TGTGCCAGTACCCGTTTCACCGGGACACGGCTCCTGGGCAATGAGCAGTTCTTC
>TRBJ2-1|TRBV20-1|many|TRBD2
CSASYGTSGYNEQFF
TGCAGTGCTAGCTACGGGACTAGCGGTTACAATGAGCAGTTCTTC
>TRBJ2-7|TRBV9|many|-
CASSVRDGRHEQYF
TGTGCCAGCAGCGTCCGGGACGGACGCCACGAGCAGTACTTC
>TRBJ2-5|TRBV2|many|-
CASSEVGGGGSETQYF
TGTGCCAGCAGTGAAGTAGGAGGGGGCGGGTCGGAGACCCAGTACTTC
>TRBJ2-5|TRBV10-2|-|-
CASSEKTPLQEAQYF
TGCGCCAGCAGTGAGAAAACCCCCCTACAAGAGGCCCAGTACTTC
>TRBJ1-5|TRBV12-5|many|-
CASGPETGQPQHF
TGTGCTAGTGGTCCAGAAACCGGCCAGCCCCAGCATTTT